This T cell receptor beta chain was identified during a study of identical twins. Study-wide results and caveats: Beta out-of-frame sequences displayed a weaker excess of sharing between twins. Modelling approaches yielded underestimates of out-of-frame TCR alpha sharing between monozygotic twins. Insertion counts were lower in abundant cord blood beta clonotypes, a trend that memory repertoires did not show.

This clonotype was seen ten or more times. Its specificity is not known. Carrying unique molecular identifiers, the cDNA also gained a universal primer site through template switching. TCRdb ran MiXCR on the 5' RACE reads and lists one entry per CDR3 protein. The table lists 120,000 to 150,000 distinct CDR3 sequences, approximately 3.5% of them singletons. CDR1 MNHEY and CDR2 SVGAGI come from the germline V gene. This CDR3 has 15 residues. J was trimmed by 2 bases and V by 3 bases; bases with no gene match: 2. This clonotype was sampled from a young man in good health. The chain combines TRBV6-5 with TRBJ2-3, with 10 nucleotides matching TRBD2. Specimen: memory T cells sorted from blood. Here the CDR3 DNA reads TGTGCCAGCAGTTATAGCGGGAGGAACACAGATACGCAGTATTTT. Protein sequence: CASSYSGRNTDTQYF.